The TCR beta chain under discussion was sequenced for a study of T cells in Graves' hyperthyroidism and ophthalmopathy. Findings of the study overall: Ophthalmopathy was told apart from stable hyperthyroidism by a 13 V-J model.

The CDR3 is made up of 17 amino acids. CDR1 is KGHDR, CDR2 SFDVKD, per germline. V lost 4 bases to trimming and J lost 6 bases; unmatched junction nucleotides: 12. This clonotype occurred many times. Its specificity is not known. The TCR beta CDR3 regions underwent amplification using RNA transcripts as the source. With the HTBI primer set, the TCR CDR3 went through a first round of RT-PCR. One entry per CDR3 protein, called by TCRdb with MiXCR from the multiplex PCR reads. This table has about 640,000 distinct CDR3 sequences, around 21% appearing once. Active moderate-to-severe ophthalmopathy, Clinical Activity Score at least 3, NOSPECS at least 4, under 3 months' duration. Investigators excluded patients with uncontrolled infection, other autoimmune disease, pregnancy or lactation. This sample holds PBMCs from less than 11 ml fresh peripheral blood.

The sequence derives from a young man with Graves' ophthalmopathy. Sequencing was performed on blood. The V and J genes are TRBV24-1 and TRBJ2-1; 9 bases agree with TRBD1. CDR3 sequence: CATSDTTGTGNGNEQFF. CDR3 DNA sequence: TGTGCCACCAGTGACACCACCGGGACAGGGAATGGCAATGAGCAGTTCTTC.